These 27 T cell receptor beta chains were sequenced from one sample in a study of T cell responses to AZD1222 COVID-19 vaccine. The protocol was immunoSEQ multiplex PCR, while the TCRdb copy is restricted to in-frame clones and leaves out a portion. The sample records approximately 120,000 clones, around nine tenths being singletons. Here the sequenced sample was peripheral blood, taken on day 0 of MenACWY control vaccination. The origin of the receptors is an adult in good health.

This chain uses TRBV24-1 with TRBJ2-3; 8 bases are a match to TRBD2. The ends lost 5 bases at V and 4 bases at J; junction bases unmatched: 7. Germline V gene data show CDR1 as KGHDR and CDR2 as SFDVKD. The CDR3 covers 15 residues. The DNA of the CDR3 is TGTGCCACCAGTGCCAGCGGGAGTCTCCCAGATACGCAGTATTTT. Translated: CATSASGSLPDTQYF.

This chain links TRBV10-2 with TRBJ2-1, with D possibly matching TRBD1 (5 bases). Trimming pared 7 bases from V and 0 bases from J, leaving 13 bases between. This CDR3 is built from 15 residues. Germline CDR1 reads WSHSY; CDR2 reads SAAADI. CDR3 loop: CASTLQVFSYNEQFF. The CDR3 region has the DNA TGCGCCAGCACCCTACAGGTCTTCTCCTACAATGAGCAGTTCTTC.

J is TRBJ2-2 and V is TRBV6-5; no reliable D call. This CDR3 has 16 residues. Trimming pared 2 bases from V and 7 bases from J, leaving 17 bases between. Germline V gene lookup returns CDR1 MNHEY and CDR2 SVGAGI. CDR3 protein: CASSYLTAPFLGELFF. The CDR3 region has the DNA TGTGCCAGCAGTTACCTAACCGCCCCCTTCCTCGGGGAGCTGTTTTTT.

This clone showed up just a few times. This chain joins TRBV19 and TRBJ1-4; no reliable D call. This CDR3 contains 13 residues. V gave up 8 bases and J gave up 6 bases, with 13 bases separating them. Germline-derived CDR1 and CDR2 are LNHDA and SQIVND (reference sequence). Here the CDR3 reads CASSDIQDEKLFF. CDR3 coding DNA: TGTGCCAGTTCCGATATTCAGGATGAAAAACTGTTTTTT.

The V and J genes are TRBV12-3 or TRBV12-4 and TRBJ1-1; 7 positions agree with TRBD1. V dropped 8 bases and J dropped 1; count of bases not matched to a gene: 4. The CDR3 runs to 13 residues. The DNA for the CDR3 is TGTGCCAGCCAGGGGGGGCCGAACACTGAAGCTTTCTTT. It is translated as CASQGGPNTEAFF.

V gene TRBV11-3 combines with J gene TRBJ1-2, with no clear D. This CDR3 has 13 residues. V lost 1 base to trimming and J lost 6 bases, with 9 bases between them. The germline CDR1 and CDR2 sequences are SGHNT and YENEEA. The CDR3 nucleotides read TGTGCCAGCAGCTTAGGCGGGGTGGATGGCTACACCTTC. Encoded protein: CASSLGGVDGYTF.

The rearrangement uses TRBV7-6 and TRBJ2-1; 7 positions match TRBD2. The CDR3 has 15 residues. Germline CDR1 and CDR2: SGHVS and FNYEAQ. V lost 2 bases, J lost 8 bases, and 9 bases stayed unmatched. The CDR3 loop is CASSLSGLADYEQFF. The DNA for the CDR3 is TGTGCCAGCAGCTTATCTGGCCTAGCGGATTATGAGCAGTTCTTC.

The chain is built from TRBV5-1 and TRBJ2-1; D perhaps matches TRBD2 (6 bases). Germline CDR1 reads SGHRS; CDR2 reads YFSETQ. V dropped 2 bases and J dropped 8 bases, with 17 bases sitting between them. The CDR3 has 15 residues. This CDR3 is CASSLGGTRADEQFF. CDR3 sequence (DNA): TGCGCCAGCAGCTTAGGCGGGACCCGGGCGGATGAGCAGTTCTTC.

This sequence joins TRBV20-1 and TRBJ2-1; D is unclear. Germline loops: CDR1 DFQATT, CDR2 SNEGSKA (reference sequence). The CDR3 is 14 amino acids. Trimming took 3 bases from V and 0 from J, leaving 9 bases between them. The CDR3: CSASGRGSYNEQFF. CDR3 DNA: TGCAGTGCTAGTGGGCGCGGCTCCTACAATGAGCAGTTCTTC.

The chain's CDR3 is CASSQDWLAGETDTQYF. The CDR3 nucleotides are TGCGCCAGCAGCCAAGATTGGCTAGCGGGAGAAACAGATACGCAGTATTTT. V usage is TRBV4-1 and J usage is TRBJ2-3; 10 positions agree with TRBD2. Per germline, CDR1 MGHRA and CDR2 YSYEKL. This CDR3 region has 17 residues. V lost 0 bases and J lost 3; bases outside the gene matches: 6.

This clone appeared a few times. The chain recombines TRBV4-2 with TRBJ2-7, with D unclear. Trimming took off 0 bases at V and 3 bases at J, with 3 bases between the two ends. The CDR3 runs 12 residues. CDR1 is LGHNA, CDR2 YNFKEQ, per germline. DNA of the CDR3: TGTGCCAGCAGCCAAGATGGCTACGAGCAGTACTTC. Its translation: CASSQDGYEQYF.

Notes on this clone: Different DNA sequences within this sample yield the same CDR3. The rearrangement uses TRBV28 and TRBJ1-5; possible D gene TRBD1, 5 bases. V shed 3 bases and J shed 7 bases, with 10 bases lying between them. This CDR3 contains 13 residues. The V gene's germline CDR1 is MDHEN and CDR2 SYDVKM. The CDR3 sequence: CASSLGWGQPQHF. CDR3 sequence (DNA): TGTGCCAGCAGTTTGGGTTGGGGGCAGCCCCAGCATTTT.

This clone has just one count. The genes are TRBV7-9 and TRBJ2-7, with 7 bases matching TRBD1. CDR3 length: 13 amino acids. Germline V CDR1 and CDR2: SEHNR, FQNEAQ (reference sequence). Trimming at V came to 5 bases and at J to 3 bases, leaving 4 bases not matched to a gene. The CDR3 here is CASSPQGNYEQYF. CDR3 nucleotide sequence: TGTGCCAGCAGCCCACAGGGGAACTACGAGCAGTACTTC.

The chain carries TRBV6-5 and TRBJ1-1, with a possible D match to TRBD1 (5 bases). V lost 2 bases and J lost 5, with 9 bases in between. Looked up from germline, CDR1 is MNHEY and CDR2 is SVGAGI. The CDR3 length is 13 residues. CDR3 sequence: CASSYRDGTEAFF. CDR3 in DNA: TGTGCCAGCAGTTACCGGGACGGGACTGAAGCTTTCTTT.

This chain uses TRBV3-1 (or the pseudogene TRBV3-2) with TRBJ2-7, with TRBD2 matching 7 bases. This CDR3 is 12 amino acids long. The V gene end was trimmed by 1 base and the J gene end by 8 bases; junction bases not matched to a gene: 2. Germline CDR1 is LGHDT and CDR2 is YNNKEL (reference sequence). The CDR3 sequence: CASSQAGGQQYF. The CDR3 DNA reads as TGTGCCAGCAGCCAAGCGGGAGGACAGCAGTACTTC.

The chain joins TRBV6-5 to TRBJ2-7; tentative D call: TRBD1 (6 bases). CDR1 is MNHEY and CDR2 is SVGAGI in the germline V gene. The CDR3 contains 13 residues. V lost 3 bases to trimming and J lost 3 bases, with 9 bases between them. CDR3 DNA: TGTGCCAGCAGTTATGGACAGTACTACGAGCAGTACTTC. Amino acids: CASSYGQYYEQYF.

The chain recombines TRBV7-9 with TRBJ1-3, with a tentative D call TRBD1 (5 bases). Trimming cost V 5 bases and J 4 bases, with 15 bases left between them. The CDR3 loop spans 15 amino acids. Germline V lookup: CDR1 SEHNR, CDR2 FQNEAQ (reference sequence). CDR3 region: CASSPKDRIGNTIYF. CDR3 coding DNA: TGTGCCAGCAGCCCCAAAGACAGAATCGGAAACACCATATATTTT.

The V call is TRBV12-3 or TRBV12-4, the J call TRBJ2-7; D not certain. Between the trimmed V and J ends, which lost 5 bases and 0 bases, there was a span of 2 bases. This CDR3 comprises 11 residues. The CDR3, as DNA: TGTGCCAGCAGTCCCTCCTACGAGCAGTACTTC. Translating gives CASSPSYEQYF.

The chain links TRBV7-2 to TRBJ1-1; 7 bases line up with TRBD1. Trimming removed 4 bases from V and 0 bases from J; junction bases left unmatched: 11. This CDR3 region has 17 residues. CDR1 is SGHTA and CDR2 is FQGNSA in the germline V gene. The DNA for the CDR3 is TGTGCCAGCAGCTCGCAGGGGGGATCGTCTATGAACACTGAAGCTTTCTTT. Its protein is CASSSQGGSSMNTEAFF.

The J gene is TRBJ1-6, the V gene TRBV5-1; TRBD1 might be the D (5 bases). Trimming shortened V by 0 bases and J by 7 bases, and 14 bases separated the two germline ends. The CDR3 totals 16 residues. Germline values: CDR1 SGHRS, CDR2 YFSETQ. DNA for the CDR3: TGCGCCAGCAGCTTGGTGCCGGGGCTACAAAATTCACCCCTCCACTTT. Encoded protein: CASSLVPGLQNSPLHF.

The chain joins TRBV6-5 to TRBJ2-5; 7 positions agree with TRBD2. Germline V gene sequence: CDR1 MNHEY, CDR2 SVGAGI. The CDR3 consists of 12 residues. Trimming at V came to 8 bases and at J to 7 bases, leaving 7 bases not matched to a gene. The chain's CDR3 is CASGRDWVTQYF. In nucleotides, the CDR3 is TGTGCCAGCGGGAGGGATTGGGTGACCCAGTACTTC.

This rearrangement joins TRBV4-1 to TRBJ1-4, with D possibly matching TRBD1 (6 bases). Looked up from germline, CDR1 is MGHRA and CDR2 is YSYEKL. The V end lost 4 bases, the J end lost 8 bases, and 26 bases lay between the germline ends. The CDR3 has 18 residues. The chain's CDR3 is CASSPQENWAGAGEKLFF. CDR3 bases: TGCGCCAGCAGCCCTCAAGAGAATTGGGCGGGGGCAGGGGAAAAACTGTTTTTT.

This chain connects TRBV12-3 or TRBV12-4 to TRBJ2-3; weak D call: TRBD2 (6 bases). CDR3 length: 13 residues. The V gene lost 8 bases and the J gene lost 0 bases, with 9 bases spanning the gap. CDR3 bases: TGTGCCAGCCAAAGCGGGAGCACAGATACGCAGTATTTT. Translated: CASQSGSTDTQYF.

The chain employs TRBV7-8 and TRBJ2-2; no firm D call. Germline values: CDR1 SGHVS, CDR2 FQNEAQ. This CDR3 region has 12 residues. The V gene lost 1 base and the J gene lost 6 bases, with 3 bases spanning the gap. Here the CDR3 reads CASSLVPGELFF. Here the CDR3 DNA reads TGTGCCAGCAGCTTAGTCCCCGGGGAGCTGTTTTTT.

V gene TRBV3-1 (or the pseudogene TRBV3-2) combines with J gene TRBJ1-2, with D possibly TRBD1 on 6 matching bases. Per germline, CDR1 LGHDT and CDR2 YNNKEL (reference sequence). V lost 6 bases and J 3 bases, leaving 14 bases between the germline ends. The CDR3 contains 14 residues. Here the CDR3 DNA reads TGTGCCAGCAGTCGGACAGTAAACGACTATGGCTACACCTTC. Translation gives CASSRTVNDYGYTF.

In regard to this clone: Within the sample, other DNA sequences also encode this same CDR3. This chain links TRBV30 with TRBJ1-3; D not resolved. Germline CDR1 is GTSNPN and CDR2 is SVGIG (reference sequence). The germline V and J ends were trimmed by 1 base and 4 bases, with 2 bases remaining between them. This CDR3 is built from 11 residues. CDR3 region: CAWSGGNTIYF. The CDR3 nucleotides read TGTGCCTGGAGTGGGGGAAACACCATATATTTT.

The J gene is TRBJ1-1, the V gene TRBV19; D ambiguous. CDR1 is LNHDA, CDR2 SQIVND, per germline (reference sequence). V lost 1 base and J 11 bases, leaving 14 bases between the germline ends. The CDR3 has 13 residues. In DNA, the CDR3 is TGTGCCAGTAGTATAGGGAACGGACTGGGCGCTTTCTTT. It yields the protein CASSIGNGLGAFF.